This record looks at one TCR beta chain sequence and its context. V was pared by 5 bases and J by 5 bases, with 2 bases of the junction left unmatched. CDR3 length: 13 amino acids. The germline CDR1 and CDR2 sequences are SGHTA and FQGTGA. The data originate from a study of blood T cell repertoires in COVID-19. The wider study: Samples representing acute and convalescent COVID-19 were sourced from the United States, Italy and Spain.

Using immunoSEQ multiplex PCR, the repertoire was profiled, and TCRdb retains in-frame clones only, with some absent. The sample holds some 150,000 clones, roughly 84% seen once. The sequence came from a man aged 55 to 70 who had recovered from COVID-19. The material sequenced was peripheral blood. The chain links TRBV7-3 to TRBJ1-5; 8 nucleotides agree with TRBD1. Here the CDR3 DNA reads TGTGCCAGCAGCGCAGGGGGCGATCAGCCCCAGCATTTT. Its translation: CASSAGGDQPQHF.